This TCR beta chain was retrieved from a study of beta chain features in type 1 diabetes. This CDR3 has 15 amino acids. Per the germline V gene, CDR1 is SQVTM and CDR2 is ANQGSEA. V lost 6 bases to trimming and J lost 0 bases; unmatched junction nucleotides: 6. What was sequenced were expressed TCRB transcripts, since all of the isolated RNA had been reverse transcribed. The repertoire was sequenced with immunoSEQ multiplex PCR; TCRdb's copy has only in-frame clones and lacks some. The data contain some 400,000 clones, about 14% of them singletons. The V gene is TRBV29-1, the J gene TRBJ2-2; 8 bases are shared with TRBD2. The origin of this receptor is a woman between 18 and 29 years old in good health. Material for sequencing was naive CD4+ T cells from blood. The CDR3 region has the DNA TGCAGCGTCAGGCGGACTAGCCCGAACACCGGGGAGCTGTTTTTT. Amino acid sequence: CSVRRTSPNTGELFF.